The clone carrying this TCR beta chain has ten or more counts. What it recognizes is unknown. The record originates from a study of T cell repertoires in cytomegalovirus infection. Looking at the study overall: Recently described HLA-C-restricted plus well-studied HLA-B-restricted CMV epitopes were used. Both CMV infection and a matching HLA type were indicated by public TCR beta signatures. Study-wide results and caveats: CMV-specific HLA-C-restricted TCR beta clonotypes dominated the ex vivo response. Cumulative public TCR beta family frequency identified carriers of CMV plus the relevant HLA.

TCRdb fed the reads into MiXCR, producing one record per CDR3 protein. The sample has 700,000 to 950,000 distinct CDR3 sequences, approximately 32% seen once. Germline loops: CDR1 MNHNS, CDR2 SASEGT. V was cut by 2 bases and J by 1 base, with 9 bases left in between. The CDR3 sequence is 15 residues long. The rearrangement uses TRBV6-1 and TRBJ1-3; D is unresolved. The sequenced sample was cultured CD8+ T cells from PBMCs, obtained from culture after CMV antigen stimulation. The sequence came from a human donor in good health (CMV status not recorded). Some clones in this sample may be carry-over from other donors' samples. In nucleotides, the CDR3 is TGTGCCAGCAGTGAATGGACGCCATCTGGAAACACCATATATTTT. Its protein product is CASSEWTPSGNTIYF.